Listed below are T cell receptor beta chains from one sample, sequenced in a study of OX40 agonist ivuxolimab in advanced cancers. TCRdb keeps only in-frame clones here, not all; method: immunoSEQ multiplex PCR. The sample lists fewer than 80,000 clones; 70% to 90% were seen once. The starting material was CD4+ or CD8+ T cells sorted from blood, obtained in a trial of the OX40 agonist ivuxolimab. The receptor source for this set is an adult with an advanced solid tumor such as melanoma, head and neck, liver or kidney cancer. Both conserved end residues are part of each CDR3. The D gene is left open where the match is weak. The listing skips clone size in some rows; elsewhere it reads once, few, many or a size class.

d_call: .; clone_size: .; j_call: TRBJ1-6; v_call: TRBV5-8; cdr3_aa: CASSLGSDGFDSPLHF; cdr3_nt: TGTGCCAGCAGCTTGGGGTCTGACGGATTCGATTCACCCCTCCACTTT
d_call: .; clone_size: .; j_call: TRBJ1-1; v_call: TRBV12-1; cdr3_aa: CASSSHLYPQWPRVNTEAFF; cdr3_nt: TGTGCCAGCAGCTCTCATCTTTATCCGCAATGGCCAAGAGTAAACACTGAAGCTTTCTTT
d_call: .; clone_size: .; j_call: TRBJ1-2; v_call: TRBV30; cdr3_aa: CAWASQGFYGYTF; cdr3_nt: TGTGCCTGGGCCTCACAGGGATTTTATGGCTACACCTTC
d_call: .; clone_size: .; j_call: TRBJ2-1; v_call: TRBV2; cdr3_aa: CASSPSSYNEQFF; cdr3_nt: TGTGCCAGCAGTCCCAGCTCCTACAATGAGCAGTTCTTC
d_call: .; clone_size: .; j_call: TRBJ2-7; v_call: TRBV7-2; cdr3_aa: CASSLENSGAGYEQYF; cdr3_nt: TGTGCCAGCAGCTTAGAGAATTCGGGGGCAGGGTACGAGCAGTACTTC
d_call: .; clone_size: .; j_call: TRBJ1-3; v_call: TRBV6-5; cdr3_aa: CASSSGSGNTIYF; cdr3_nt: TGTGCCAGCAGTTCAGGCTCTGGAAACACCATATATTTT
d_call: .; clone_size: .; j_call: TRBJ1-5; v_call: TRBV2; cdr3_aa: CASSEGRAWEPQHF; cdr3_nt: TGTGCCAGCAGTGAAGGAAGGGCTTGGGAGCCCCAGCATTTT
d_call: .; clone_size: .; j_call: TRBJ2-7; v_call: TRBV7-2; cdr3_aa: CASSRLLGGEQYF; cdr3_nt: TGTGCCAGCAGCAGATTACTCGGCGGCGAGCAGTACTTC
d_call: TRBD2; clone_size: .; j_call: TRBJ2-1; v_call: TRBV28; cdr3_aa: CASSFIGGGFYNEQFF; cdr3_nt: TGTGCCAGCAGTTTTATCGGGGGGGGCTTCTACAATGAGCAGTTCTTC
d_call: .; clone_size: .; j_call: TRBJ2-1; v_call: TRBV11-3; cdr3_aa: CASSQRAGSEQFF; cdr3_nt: TGTGCCAGCAGCCAGCGGGCGGGGTCTGAGCAGTTCTTC
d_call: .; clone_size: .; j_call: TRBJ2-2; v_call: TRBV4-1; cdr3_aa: CASSSQANTGELFF; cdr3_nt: TGCGCCAGCAGCTCACAAGCGAACACCGGGGAGCTGTTTTTT
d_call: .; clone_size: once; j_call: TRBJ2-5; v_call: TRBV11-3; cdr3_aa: CASSLNGQETQYF; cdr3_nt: TGTGCCAGCAGCTTAAACGGTCAAGAGACCCAGTACTTC
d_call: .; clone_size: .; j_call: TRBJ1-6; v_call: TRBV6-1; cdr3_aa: CASSGPLGSNNNSPLHF; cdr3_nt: TGTGCCAGCAGTGGCCCCCTAGGGTCTAACAATAATTCACCCCTCCACTTT
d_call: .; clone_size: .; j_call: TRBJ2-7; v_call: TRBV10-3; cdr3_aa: CAISRAASSYEQYF; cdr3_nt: TGTGCCATCAGCAGGGCGGCGAGCTCCTACGAGCAGTACTTC
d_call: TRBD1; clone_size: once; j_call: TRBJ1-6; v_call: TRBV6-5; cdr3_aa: CASSSGTGYNSPLHF; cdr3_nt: TGTGCCAGCAGTTCCGGGACAGGCTATAATTCACCCCTCCACTTT
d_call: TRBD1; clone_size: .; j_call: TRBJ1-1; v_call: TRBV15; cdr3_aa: CATNAGQLMNTEAFF; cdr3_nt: TGTGCCACCAATGCGGGACAGCTTATGAACACTGAAGCTTTCTTT
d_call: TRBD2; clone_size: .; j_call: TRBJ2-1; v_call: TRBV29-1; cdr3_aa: CSVKTSGGYEQFF; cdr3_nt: TGCAGCGTTAAGACTAGCGGGGGCTATGAGCAGTTCTTC
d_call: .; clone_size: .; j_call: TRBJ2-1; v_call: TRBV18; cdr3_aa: CASSPPEGRYNEQFF; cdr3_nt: TGTGCCAGCTCACCACCGGAAGGGCGGTATAATGAGCAGTTCTTC
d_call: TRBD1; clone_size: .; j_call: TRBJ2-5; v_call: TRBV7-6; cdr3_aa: CASSIGTAQETQYF; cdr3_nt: TGTGCCAGCAGCATTGGGACAGCCCAAGAGACCCAGTACTTC
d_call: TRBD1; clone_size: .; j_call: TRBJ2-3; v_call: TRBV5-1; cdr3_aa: CASSRVWTGNEDTQYF; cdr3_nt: TGCGCCAGCAGCAGGGTTTGGACAGGGAATGAGGATACGCAGTATTTT
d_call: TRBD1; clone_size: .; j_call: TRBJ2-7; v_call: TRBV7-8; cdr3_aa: CASSTGQGRPYEQYF; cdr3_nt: TGTGCCAGCAGCACGGGACAGGGCCGTCCCTACGAGCAGTACTTC
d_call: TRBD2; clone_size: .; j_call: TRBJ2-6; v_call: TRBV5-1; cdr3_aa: CASSLGTSGGTSGANVLTF; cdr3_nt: TGCGCCAGCAGCTTGGGGACTAGCGGGGGGACCTCTGGGGCCAACGTCCTGACTTTC
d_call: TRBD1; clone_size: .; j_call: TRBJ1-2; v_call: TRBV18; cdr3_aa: CASSPRQGANYGYTF; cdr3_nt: TGTGCCAGCTCACCGCGGCAGGGGGCGAACTATGGCTACACCTTC
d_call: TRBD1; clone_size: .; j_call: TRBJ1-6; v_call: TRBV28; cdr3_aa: CASSRRQGGNSPLHF; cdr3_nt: TGTGCCAGCAGCCGCCGACAGGGAGGTAATTCACCCCTCCACTTT
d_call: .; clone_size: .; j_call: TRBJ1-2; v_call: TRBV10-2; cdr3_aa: CASRHTGNYGYTF; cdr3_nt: TGCGCCAGCAGGCATACAGGGAACTATGGCTACACCTTC
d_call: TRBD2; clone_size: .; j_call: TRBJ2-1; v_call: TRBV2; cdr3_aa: CASSELLAGNEQFF; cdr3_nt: TGTGCCAGCAGTGAATTACTAGCGGGGAATGAGCAGTTCTTC
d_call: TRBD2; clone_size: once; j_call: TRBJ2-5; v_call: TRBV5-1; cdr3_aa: CASSLAGGGETQYF; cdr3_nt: TGCGCCAGCAGCTTGGCCGGCGGGGGAGAGACCCAGTACTTC
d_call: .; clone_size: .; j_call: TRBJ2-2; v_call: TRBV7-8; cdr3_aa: CAIHLGWTENTGELFF; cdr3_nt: TGTGCCATTCATTTAGGGTGGACAGAGAACACCGGGGAGCTGTTTTTT
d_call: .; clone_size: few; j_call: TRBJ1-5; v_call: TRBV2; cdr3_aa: CASAREGKGGQPQHF; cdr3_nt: TGTGCCAGTGCAAGAGAGGGGAAGGGTGGTCAGCCCCAGCATTTT